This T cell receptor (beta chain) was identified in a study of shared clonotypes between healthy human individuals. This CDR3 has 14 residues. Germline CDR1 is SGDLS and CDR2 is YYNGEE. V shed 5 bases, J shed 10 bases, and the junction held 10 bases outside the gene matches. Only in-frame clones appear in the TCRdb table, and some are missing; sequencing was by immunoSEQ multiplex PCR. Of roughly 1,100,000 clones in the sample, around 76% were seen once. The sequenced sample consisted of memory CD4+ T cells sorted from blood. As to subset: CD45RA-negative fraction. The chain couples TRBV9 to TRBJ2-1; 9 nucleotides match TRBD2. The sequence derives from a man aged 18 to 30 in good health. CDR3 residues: CASSGIAGEREQFF. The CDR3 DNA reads TGTGCCAGCAGTGGCATAGCGGGAGAACGGGAGCAGTTCTTC.